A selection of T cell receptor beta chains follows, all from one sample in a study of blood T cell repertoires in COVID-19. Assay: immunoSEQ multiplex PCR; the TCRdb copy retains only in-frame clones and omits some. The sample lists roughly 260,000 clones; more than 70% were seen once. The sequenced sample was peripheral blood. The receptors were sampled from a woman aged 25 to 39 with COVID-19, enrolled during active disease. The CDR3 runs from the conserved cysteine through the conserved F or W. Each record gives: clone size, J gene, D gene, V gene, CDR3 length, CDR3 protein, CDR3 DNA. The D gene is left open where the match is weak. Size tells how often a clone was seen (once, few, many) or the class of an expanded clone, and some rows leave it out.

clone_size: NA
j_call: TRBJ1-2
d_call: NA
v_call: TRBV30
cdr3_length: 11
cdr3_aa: CAWNPGDGYTF
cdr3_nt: TGTGCCTGGAATCCGGGTGATGGCTACACCTTC

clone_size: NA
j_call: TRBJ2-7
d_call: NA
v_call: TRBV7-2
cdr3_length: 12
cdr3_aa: CASSPRSDEQYF
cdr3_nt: TGTGCCAGCAGCCCTAGAAGCGACGAGCAGTACTTC

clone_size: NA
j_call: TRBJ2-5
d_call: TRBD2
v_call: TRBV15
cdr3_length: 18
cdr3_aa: CATSRRKTSGRGGETQYF
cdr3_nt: TGTGCCACCAGCAGAAGAAAAACTAGCGGGAGAGGTGGAGAGACCCAGTACTTC

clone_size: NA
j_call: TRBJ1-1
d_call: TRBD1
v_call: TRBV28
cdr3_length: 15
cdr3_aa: CASSFSGGGNTEAFF
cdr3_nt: TGTGCCAGCAGTTTTTCAGGGGGCGGGAACACTGAAGCTTTCTTT

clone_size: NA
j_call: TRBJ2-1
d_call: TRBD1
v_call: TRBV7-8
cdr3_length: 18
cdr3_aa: CASIPPGQVYSSYNEQFF
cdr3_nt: TGTGCCAGCATCCCCCCAGGACAGGTTTATAGCTCCTACAATGAGCAGTTCTTC

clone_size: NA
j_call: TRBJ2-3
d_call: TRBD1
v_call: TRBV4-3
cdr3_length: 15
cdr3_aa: CASSLSGGSTDTQYF
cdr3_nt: TGCGCCAGCAGCCTTTCAGGGGGAAGCACAGATACGCAGTATTTT

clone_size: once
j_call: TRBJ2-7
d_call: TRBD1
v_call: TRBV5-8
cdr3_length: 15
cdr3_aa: CASSPGTGAFYEQYF
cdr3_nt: TGTGCCAGCAGCCCCGGGACAGGGGCTTTCTACGAGCAGTACTTC

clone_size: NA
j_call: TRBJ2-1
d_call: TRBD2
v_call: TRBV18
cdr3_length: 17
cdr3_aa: CASSPGLATSSYNEQFF
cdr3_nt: TGTGCCAGCTCACCAGGACTAGCGACTTCTTCATACAATGAGCAGTTCTTC

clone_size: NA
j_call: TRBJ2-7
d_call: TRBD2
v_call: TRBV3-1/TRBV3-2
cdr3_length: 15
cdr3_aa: CASSQVPAGGYEQYF
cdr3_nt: TGTGCCAGCAGCCAAGTTCCAGCGGGAGGCTACGAGCAGTACTTC

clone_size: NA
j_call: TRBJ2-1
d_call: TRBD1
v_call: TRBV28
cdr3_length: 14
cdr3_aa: CASGGQGAYNEQFF
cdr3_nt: TGTGCCAGCGGGGGACAGGGTGCCTACAATGAGCAGTTCTTC

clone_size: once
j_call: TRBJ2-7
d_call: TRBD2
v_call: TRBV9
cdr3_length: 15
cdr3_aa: CASSFEAGSFYEQYF
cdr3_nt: TGTGCCAGCAGCTTTGAAGCGGGATCCTTCTACGAGCAGTACTTC

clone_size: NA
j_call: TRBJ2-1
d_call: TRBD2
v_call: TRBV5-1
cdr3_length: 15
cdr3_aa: CASSLGTSVYNEQFF
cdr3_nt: TGCGCCAGCAGCTTAGGGACTAGCGTCTACAATGAGCAGTTCTTC

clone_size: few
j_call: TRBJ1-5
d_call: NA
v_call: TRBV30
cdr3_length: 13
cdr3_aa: CAWSVQGHQPQHF
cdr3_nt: TGTGCCTGGAGTGTACAGGGTCATCAGCCCCAGCATTTT

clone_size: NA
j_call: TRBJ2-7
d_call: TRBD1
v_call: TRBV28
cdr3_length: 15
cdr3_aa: CASSLAGTGGLEQYF
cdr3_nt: TGTGCCAGCAGTTTAGCTGGGACAGGGGGCCTCGAGCAGTACTTC

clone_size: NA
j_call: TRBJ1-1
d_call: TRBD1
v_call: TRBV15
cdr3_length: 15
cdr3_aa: CATSARQGPNTEAFF
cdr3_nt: TGTGCCACCAGCGCGAGACAGGGACCGAACACTGAAGCTTTCTTT

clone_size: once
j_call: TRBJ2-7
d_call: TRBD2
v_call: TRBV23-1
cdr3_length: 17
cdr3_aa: CASSPFDPGGPSYEQYF
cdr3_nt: TGCGCCAGCAGTCCATTCGATCCGGGAGGGCCCTCCTACGAGCAGTACTTC

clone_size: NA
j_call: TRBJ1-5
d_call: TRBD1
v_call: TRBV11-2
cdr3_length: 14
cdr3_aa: CASSADRRIQPQHF
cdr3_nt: TGTGCCAGCAGCGCGGACAGGAGGATTCAGCCCCAGCATTTT

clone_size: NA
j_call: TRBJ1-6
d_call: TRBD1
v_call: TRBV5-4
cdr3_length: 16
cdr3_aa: CASSPRTGVENSPLHF
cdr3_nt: TGTGCCAGCAGCCCTCGGACAGGGGTGGAGAATTCACCCCTCCACTTT

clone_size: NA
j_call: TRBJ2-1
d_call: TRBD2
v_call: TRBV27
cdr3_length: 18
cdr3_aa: CASSLGLAGGHSGDEQFF
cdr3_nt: TGTGCCAGCAGTCTGGGACTAGCGGGAGGCCACTCCGGGGATGAGCAGTTCTTC

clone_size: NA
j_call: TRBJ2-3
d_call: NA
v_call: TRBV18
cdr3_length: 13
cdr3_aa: CASSPPSIHTQYF
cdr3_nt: TGTGCCAGCTCACCACCCAGTATTCATACGCAGTATTTT

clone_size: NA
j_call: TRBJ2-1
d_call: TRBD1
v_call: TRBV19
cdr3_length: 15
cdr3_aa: CASSVTGPLFDEQFF
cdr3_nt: TGTGCCAGTAGTGTGACAGGGCCCCTTTTCGATGAGCAGTTCTTC

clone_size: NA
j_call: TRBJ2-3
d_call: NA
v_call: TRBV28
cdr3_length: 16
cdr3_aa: CASSLVQQRATYGEYF
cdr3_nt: TGTGCCAGCAGTTTAGTTCAACAGCGGGCGACGTACGGGGAGTATTTT

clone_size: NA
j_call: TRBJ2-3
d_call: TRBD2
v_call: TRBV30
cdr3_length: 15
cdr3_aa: CAWTLLATSTDTQYF
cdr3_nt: TGTGCCTGGACTTTACTAGCGACTAGCACAGATACGCAGTATTTT

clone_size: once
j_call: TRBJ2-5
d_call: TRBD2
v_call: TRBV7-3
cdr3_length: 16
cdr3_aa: CASSQNGREFLETQYF
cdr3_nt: TGTGCCAGCAGCCAAAACGGGCGGGAGTTCTTGGAGACCCAGTACTTC

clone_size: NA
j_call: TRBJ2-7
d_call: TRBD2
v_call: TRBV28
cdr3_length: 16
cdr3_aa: CASSQTSSGRSYEQYF
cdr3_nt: TGTGCCAGCAGTCAAACGTCTAGCGGGAGGTCCTACGAGCAGTACTTC

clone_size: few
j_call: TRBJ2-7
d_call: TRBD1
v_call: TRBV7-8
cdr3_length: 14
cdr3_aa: CASSSGQGFGEQYF
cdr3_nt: TGTGCCAGCAGCTCCGGACAGGGGTTTGGCGAGCAGTACTTC

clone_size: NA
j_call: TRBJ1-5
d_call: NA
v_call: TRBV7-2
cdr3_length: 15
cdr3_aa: CASSPRGGSNQPQHF
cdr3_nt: TGTGCCAGCAGCCCACGGGGGGGGAGCAATCAGCCCCAGCATTTT

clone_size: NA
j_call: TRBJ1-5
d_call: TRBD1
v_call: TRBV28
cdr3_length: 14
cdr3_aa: CASLTGTDYQPQHF
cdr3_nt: TGTGCCAGTTTGACCGGGACAGACTATCAGCCCCAGCATTTT

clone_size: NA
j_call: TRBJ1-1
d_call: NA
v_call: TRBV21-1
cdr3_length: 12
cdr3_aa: CASSGEVPEAFF
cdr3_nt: TGTGCCAGCAGCGGAGAGGTACCTGAAGCTTTCTTT

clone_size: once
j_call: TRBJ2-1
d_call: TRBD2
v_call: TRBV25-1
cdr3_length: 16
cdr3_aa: CASSEWNSGRINEQFF
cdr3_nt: TGTGCCAGCAGTGAATGGAATAGCGGGAGGATCAATGAGCAGTTCTTC

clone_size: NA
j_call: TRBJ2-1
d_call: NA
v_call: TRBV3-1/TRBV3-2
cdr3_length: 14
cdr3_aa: CASSQAGEGNEQFF
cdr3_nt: TGTGCCAGCAGCCAAGCGGGAGAGGGCAATGAGCAGTTCTTC

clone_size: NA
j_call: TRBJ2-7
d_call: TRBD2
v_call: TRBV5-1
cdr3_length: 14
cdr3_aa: CASSQTSALYEQYF
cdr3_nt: TGCGCCAGCAGTCAAACTAGCGCACTCTACGAGCAGTACTTC

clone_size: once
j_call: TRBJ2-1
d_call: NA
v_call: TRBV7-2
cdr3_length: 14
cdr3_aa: CASSLIVSYNEQFF
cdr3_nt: TGTGCCAGCAGCTTGATAGTCTCCTACAATGAGCAGTTCTTC

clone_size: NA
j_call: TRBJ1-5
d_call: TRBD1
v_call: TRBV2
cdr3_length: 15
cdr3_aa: CASSGGTVSNQPQHF
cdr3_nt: TGTGCCAGCAGTGGGGGGACAGTTAGCAATCAGCCCCAGCATTTT

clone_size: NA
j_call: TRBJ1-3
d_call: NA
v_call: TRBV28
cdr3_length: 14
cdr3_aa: CASSLRSPGDTIYF
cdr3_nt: TGTGCCAGCAGTTTACGGTCTCCGGGGGACACCATATATTTT

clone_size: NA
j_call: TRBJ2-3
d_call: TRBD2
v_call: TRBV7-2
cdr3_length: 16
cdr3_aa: CASSLVPSGSTDTQYF
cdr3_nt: TGTGCCAGCAGCTTAGTTCCTAGCGGGAGCACAGATACGCAGTATTTT

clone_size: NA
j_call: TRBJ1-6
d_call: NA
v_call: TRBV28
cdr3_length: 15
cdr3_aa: CASSFFRTDNSPLHF
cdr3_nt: TGTGCCAGCAGTTTTTTTCGGACTGATAATTCACCCCTCCACTTT

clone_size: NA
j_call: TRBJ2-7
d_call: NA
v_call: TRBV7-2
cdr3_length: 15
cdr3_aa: CASTRPGVGLYEQYF
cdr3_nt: TGTGCCAGCACGCGACCGGGAGTGGGTCTGTACGAGCAGTACTTC

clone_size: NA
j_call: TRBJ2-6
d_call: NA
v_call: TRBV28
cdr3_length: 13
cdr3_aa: CATLLIGANVLTF
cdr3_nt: TGTGCCACGTTACTAATTGGGGCCAACGTCCTGACTTTC

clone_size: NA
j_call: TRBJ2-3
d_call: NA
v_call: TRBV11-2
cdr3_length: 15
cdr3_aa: CASSLVSGVSDTQYF
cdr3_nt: TGTGCCAGCAGCTTAGTGTCAGGGGTCTCAGATACGCAGTATTTT

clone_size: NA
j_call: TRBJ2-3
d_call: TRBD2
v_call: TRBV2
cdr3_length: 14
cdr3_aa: CASSGSSGTDTQYF
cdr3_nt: TGTGCCAGCAGTGGGTCTAGCGGTACAGATACGCAGTATTTT

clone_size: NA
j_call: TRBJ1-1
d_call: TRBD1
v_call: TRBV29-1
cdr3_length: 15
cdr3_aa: CSVGGTGTVDTEAFF
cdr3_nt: TGCAGCGTTGGAGGGACAGGGACGGTCGACACTGAAGCTTTCTTT

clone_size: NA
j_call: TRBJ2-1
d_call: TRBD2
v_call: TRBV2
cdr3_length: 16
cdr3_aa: CASSEPGLAGLNEQFF
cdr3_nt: TGTGCCAGCAGTGAACCGGGACTAGCGGGGCTCAATGAGCAGTTCTTC

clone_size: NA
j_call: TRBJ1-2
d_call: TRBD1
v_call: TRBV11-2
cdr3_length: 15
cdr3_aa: CASSNPGQGDYGYTF
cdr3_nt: TGTGCCAGCAGCAACCCGGGACAGGGGGACTATGGCTACACCTTC

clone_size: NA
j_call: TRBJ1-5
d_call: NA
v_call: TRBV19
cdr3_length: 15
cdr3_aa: CASSPGRDSNQPQHF
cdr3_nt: TGTGCCAGTAGTCCCGGACGGGATAGCAATCAGCCCCAGCATTTT

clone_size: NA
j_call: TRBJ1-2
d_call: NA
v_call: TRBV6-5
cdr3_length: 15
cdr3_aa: CASRTARGDRYGYTF
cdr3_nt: TGTGCCAGCAGAACCGCAAGGGGCGACCGCTATGGCTACACCTTC

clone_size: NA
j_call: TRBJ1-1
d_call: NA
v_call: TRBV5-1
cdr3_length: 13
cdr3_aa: CASSPVLNTEAFF
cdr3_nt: TGCGCCAGCAGCCCCGTCCTAAACACTGAAGCTTTCTTT

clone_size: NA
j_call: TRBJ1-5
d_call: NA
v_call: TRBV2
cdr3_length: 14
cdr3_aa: CASSDRGRDQPQHF
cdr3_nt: TGTGCCAGCAGTGATAGGGGCAGGGATCAGCCCCAGCATTTT

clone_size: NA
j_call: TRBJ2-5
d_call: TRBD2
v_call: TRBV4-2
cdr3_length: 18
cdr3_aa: CASSQDPLAGARQETQYF
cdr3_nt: TGTGCCAGCAGCCAAGACCCCCTAGCGGGAGCCCGCCAAGAGACCCAGTACTTC

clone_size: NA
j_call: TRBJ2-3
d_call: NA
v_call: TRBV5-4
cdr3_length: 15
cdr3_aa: CASSLDVQGADTQYF
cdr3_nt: TGTGCCAGCAGCTTGGATGTACAGGGAGCAGATACGCAGTATTTT

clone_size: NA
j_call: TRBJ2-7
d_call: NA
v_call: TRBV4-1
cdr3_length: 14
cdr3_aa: CASSQADYSYEQYF
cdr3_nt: TGCGCCAGCAGCCAAGCGGACTACTCCTACGAGCAGTACTTC

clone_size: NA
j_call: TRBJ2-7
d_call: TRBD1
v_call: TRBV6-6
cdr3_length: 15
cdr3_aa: CASSAGTGKAYEQYF
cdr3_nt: TGTGCCAGCAGTGCCGGGACAGGGAAGGCCTACGAGCAGTACTTC

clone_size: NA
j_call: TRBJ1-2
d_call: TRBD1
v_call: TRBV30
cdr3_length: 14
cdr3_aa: CAWRLGGSARGYTF
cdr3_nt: TGTGCCTGGAGACTAGGGGGCTCGGCCCGGGGCTACACCTTC